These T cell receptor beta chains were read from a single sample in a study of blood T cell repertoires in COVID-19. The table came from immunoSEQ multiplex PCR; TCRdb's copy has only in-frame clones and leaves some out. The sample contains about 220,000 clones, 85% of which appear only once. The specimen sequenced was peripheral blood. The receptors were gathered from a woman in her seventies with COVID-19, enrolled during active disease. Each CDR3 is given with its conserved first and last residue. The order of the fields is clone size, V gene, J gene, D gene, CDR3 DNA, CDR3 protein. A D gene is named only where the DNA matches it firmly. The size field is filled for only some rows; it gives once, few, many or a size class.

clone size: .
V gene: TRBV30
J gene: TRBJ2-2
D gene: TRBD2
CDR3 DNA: TGTGCCTGGAGTAAGCTAGCGGTAATAAACACCGGGGAGCTGTTTTTT
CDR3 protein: CAWSKLAVINTGELFF

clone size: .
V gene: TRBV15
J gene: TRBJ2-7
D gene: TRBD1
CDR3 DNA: TGTGCCACCAGCAGGGGGACAGGGGGTTACGAGCAGTACTTC
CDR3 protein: CATSRGTGGYEQYF

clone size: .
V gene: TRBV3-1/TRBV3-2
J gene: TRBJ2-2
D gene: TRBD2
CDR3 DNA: TGTGCCAGCAGCCCCTTGACTAGCGGGAGAACCGGGGAGCTGTTTTTT
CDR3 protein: CASSPLTSGRTGELFF

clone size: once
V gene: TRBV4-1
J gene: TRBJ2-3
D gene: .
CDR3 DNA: TGCGCCAGCAGCCGCGGAGATAGCACAGATACGCAGTATTTT
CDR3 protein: CASSRGDSTDTQYF

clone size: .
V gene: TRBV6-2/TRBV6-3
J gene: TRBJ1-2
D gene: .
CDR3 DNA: TGTGCCAGCAGCGTTATGGACTCCTCATATGGCTACACCTTC
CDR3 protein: CASSVMDSSYGYTF

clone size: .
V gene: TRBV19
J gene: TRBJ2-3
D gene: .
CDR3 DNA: TGTGCGACCCTCGGAGGGGTCACAGATACGCAGTATTTT
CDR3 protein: CATLGGVTDTQYF

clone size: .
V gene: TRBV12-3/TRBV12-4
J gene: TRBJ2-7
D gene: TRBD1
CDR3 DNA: TGTGCCAGCAGTGGGACAGGGGGCGACGAGCAGTACTTC
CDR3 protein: CASSGTGGDEQYF

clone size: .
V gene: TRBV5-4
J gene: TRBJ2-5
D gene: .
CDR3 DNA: TGTGCCAGCAGCTCTATAACACGGGCAGGGAAGGAGACCCAGTACTTC
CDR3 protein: CASSSITRAGKETQYF

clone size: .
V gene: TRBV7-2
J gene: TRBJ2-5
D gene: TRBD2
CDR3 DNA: TGTGCCAGCAGCTCAAAGTTCGGCGGGGGGGCGGGAGAGACCCAGTACTTC
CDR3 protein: CASSSKFGGGAGETQYF

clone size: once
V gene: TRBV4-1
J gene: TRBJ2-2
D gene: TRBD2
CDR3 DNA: TGCGCCAGCAGCCCATCGGGGGGGGGCACCGGGGAGCTGTTTTTT
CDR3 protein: CASSPSGGGTGELFF

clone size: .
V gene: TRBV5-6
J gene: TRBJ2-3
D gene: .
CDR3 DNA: TGTGCCAGCAGGGTCAGGGGATTGTCAGATACGCAGTATTTT
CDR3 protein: CASRVRGLSDTQYF

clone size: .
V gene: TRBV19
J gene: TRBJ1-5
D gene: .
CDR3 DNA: TGTGCCAGTAGTGCCGATGCAGGTATTAGCAATCAGCCCCAGCATTTT
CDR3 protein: CASSADAGISNQPQHF

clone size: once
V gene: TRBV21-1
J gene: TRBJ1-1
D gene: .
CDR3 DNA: TGTGCCAGCAGCGAAAGAAACATGAACACTGAAGCTTTCTTT
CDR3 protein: CASSERNMNTEAFF

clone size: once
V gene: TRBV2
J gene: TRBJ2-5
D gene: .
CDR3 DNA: TGTGCCAGCAGTGAGCGGTCAGTTCAAGAGACCCAGTACTTC
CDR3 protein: CASSERSVQETQYF

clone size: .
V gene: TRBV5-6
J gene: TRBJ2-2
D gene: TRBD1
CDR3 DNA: TGTGCCAGCAGCACCCGACAGGGTTGGAACACCGGGGAGCTGTTTTTT
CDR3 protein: CASSTRQGWNTGELFF

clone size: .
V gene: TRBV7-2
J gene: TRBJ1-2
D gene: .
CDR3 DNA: TGTGCCAGCAGCTTAGTTACGGTACTCCATGGCTACACCTTC
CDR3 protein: CASSLVTVLHGYTF

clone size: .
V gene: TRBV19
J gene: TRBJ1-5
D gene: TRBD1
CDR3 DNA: TGTGCCAGTAGTATTATGGGGGACAGGGGAGGCAATCAGCCCCAGCATTTT
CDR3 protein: CASSIMGDRGGNQPQHF

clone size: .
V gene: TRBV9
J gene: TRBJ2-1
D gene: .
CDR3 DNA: TGTGCCAGCAGCCCCCGGTCAGGGCATACGAGCTCCTACAATGAGCAGTTCTTC
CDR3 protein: CASSPRSGHTSSYNEQFF

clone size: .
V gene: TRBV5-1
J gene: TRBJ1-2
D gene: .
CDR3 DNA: TGCGCCAGCAGCTTGGAAACGGGACAACCCTATGGCTACACCTTC
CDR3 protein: CASSLETGQPYGYTF

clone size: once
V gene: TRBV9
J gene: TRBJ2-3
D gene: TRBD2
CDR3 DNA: TGTGCCAGCAGCGAGCCAGGACTAGCGGGGGGGCCAGAGCGCGTTATGGGCACAGATACGCAGTATTTT
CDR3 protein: CASSEPGLAGGPERVMGTDTQYF

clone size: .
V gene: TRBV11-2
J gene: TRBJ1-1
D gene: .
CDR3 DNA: TGTGCCAGCAGCTTTAGGTCTCAGAGGGTATCTGAAGCTTTCTTT
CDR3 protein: CASSFRSQRVSEAFF

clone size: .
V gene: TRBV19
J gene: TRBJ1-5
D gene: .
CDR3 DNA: TGTGCCAGTAGGGTTCAGGCATATAGCAATCAGCCCCAGCATTTT
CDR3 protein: CASRVQAYSNQPQHF

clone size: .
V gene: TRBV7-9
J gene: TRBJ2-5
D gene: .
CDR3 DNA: TGTGCCAGCAGCTTAGGGTTCGCGGAGACCCAGTACTTC
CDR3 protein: CASSLGFAETQYF

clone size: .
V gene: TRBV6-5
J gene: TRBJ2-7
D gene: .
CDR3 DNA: TGTGCCAGCAGTAAGGGGCCAGGGCTGTACTTC
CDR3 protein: CASSKGPGLYF

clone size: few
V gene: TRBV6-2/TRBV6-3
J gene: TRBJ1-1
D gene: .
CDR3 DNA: TGTGCCAGCAGTGATCCAGGGGTTACTGAAGCTTTCTTT
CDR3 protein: CASSDPGVTEAFF

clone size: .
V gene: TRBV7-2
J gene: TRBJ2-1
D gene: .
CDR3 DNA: TGTGCCAGCAGCCAGGGCGCAGCCCGGACCTACAATGAGCAGTTCTTC
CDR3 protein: CASSQGAARTYNEQFF

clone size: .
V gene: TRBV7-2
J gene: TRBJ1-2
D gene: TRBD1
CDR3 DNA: TGTGCCAGCAGCTTAGGGGACAGGGGGCATCTTGGCTACACCTTC
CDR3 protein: CASSLGDRGHLGYTF

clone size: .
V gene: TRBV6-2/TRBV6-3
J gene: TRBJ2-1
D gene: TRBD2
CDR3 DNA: TGTGCCAGCAGTTACCCCGCGGGGGGAAACTACAATGAGCAGTTCTTC
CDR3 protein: CASSYPAGGNYNEQFF

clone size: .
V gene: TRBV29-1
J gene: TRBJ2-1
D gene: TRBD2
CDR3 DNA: TGCAGCGTTGCTGGGACTAGCGCCCCTAGGGGGTCCTACAATGAGCAGTTCTTC
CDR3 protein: CSVAGTSAPRGSYNEQFF

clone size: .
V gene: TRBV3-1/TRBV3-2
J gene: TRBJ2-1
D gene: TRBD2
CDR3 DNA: TGTGCCAGCAGCCAAGCCCCCTCTAGCGGGAGGGCCTACAATGAGCAGTTCTTC
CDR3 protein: CASSQAPSSGRAYNEQFF

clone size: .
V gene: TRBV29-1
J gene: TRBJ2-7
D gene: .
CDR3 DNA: TGCAGCGTTGTCTGGCAGGGGAGTTACGAGCAGTACTTC
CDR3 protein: CSVVWQGSYEQYF

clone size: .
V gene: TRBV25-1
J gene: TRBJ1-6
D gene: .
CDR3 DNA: TGTGCCAGCAGGGGCCTGGGGGGTAATTCACCCCTCCACTTT
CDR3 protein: CASRGLGGNSPLHF

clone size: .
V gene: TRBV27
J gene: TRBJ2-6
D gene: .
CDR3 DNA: TGTGCCAGCAGCCCAGTCTTCTCTGGGGCCAACGTCCTGACTTTC
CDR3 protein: CASSPVFSGANVLTF

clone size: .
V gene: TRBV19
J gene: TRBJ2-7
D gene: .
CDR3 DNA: TGTGCCAGTAGTATAGATTTACTCGCCTACGAGCAGTACTTC
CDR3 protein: CASSIDLLAYEQYF

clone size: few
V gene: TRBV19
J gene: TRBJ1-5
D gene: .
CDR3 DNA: TGTGCCAGTAGTATAGGGGGACTCGGTCCATATAGCAATCAGCCCCAGCATTTT
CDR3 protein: CASSIGGLGPYSNQPQHF

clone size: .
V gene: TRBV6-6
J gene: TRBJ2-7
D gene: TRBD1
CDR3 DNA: TGTGCCAGCACCAAAGTTTGGGACAGGGTAAGCGAGCAGTACTTC
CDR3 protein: CASTKVWDRVSEQYF

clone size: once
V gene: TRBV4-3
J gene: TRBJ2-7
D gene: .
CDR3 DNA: TGCGCCAGCAGCCAAGATGAGGGGGACACCTACGAGCAGTACTTC
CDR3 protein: CASSQDEGDTYEQYF

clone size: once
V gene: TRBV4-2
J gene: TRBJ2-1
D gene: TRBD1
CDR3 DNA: TGTGCCAGCAGCCAAAGTGGGGCAGGGGGATTAGATGAGCAGTTCTTC
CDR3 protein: CASSQSGAGGLDEQFF

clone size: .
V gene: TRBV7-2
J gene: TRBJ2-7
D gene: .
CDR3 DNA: TGTGCCAGCAGCTTAGGGGCGGGGAACTACGAGCAGTACTTC
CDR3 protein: CASSLGAGNYEQYF

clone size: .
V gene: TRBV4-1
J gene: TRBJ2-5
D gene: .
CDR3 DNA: TGCGCCAGCAGCCAAGGGGGACTTGGGGGAGAGACCCAGTACTTC
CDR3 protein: CASSQGGLGGETQYF

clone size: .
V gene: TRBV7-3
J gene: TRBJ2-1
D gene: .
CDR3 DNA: TGTGCCAGCAGCTTGGGTGCTAGGTTTCCTGAGCAGTTCTTC
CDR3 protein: CASSLGARFPEQFF

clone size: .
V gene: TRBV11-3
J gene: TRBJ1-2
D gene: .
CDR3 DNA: TGTGCCAGCAGCTTCGGCAGGGAAGGCGGCTACACCTTC
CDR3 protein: CASSFGREGGYTF

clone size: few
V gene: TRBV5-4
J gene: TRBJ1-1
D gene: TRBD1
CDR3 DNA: TGTGCCAGCAGCCACGTGACAGGGTCTGAAGCTTTCTTT
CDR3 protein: CASSHVTGSEAFF

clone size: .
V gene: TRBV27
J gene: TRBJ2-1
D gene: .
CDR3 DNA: TGTGCCAGCAGGGACATCCTGAGGAATGAGCAGTTCTTC
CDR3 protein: CASRDILRNEQFF

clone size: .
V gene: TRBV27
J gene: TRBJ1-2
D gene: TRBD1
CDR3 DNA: TGTGCCAGCAGTCTAACCCTCGGACAGGGGGCTGGCTATGGCTACACCTTC
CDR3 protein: CASSLTLGQGAGYGYTF

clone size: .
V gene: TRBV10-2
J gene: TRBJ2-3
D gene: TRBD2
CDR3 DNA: TGCGCCAGCGCGGGGGGGACAGTCTTCTATACGCAGTATTTT
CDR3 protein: CASAGGTVFYTQYF

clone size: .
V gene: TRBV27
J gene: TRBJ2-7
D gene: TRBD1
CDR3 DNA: TGTGCCAGCAGCCAACAGGGGGCCCTCTACGAGCAGTACTTC
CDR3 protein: CASSQQGALYEQYF

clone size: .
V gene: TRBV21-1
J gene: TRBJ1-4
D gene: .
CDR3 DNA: TGTGCCAGCAGCAATGGGGACAGAGACGCAACTAATGAAAAACTGTTTTTT
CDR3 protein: CASSNGDRDATNEKLFF

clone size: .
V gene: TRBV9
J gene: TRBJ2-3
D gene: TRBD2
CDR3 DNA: TGTGCCAGCAGCGTAAGGGGAGCGGGGATGTCAGATACGCAGTATTTT
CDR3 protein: CASSVRGAGMSDTQYF

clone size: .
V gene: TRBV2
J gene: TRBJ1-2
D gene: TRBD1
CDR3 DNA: TGTGCCAGCAGTCCCACGACAGGGGGGTGGTATGGCTACACCTTC
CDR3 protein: CASSPTTGGWYGYTF

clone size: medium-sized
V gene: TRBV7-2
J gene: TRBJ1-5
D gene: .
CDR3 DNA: TGTGCCAGCAGCTTACGGTCTAGCAATCAGCCCCAGCATTTT
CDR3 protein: CASSLRSSNQPQHF

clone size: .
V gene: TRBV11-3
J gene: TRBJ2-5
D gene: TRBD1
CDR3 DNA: TGTGCCAGCAGCTTAGTCTTGTATTGGACAGGCCAAGAGACCCAGTACTTC
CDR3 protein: CASSLVLYWTGQETQYF

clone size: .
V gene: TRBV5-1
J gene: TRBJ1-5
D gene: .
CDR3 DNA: TGCGCCAGCAGCTTGGCCACAGGCCAGCCCCAGCATTTT
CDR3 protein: CASSLATGQPQHF

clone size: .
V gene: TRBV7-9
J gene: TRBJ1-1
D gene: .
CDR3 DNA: TGTGCCAGCAGCTTAGATGACAGGTGGGGCACTGAAGCTTTCTTT
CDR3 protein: CASSLDDRWGTEAFF

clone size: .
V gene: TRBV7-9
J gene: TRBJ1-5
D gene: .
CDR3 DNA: TGTGCCAGCAGCTTTGGACTCAATGGCAATCAGCCCCAGCATTTT
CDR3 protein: CASSFGLNGNQPQHF

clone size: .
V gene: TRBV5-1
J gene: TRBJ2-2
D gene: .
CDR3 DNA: TGCGCCAGCAGCCAAACAGGGGGGGCCGGGGAGCTGTTTTTT
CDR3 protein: CASSQTGGAGELFF

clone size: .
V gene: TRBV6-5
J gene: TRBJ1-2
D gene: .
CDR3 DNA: TGTGCCAGCGCCGGCGGGCCCAACTATGGCTACACCTTC
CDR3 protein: CASAGGPNYGYTF